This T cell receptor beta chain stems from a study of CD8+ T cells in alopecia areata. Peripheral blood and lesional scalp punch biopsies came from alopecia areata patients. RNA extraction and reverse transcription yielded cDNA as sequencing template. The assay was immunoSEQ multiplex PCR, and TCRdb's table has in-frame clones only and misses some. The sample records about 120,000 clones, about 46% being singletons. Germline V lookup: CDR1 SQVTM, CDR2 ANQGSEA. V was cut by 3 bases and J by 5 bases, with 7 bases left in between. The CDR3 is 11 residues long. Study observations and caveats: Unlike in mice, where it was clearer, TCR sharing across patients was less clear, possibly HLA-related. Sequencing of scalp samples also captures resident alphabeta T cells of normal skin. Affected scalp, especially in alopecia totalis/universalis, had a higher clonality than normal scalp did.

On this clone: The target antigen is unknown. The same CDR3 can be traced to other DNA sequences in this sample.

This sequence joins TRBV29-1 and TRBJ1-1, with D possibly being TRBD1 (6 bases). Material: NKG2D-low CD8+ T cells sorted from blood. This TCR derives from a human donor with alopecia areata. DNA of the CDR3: TGCAGCGTTGACAGGGGTACTGAAGCTTTCTTT. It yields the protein CSVDRGTEAFF.